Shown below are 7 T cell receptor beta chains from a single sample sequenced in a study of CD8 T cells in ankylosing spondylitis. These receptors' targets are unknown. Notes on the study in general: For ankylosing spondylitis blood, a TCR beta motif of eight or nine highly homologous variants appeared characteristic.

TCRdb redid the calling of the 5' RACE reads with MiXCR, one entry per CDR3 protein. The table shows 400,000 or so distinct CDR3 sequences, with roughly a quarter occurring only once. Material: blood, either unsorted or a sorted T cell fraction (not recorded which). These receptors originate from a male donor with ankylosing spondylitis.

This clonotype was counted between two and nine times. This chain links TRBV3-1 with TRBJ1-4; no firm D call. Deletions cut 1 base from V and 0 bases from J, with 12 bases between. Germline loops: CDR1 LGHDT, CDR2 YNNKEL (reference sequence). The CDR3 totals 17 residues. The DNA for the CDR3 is TGTGCCAGCAGCCAAGGAGCCCGTACAACAACTAATGAAAAACTGTTTTTT. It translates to CASSQGARTTTNEKLFF.

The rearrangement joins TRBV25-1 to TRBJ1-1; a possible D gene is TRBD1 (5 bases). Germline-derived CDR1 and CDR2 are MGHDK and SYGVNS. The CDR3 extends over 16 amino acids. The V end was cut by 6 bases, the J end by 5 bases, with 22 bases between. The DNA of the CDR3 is TGTGCCAGCAGCCTACCGGGAGAGGGGCTGTGGACTGAAGCTTTCTTT. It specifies CASSLPGEGLWTEAFF.

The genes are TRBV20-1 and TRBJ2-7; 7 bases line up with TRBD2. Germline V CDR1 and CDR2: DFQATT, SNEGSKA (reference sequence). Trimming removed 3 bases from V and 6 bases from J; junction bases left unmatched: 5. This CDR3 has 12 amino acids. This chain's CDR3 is CSASGLAGEQYF. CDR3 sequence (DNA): TGCAGTGCTAGCGGCTTAGCGGGCGAGCAGTACTTC.

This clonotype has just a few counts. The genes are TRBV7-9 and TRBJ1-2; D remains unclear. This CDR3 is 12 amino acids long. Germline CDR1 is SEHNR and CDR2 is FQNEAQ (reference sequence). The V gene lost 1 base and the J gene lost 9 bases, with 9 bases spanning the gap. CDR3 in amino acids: CASSLVLESYTF. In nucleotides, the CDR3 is TGTGCCAGCAGCTTAGTTCTGGAAAGCTACACCTTC. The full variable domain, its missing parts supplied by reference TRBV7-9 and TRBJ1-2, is DTGVSQNPRHKITKRGQNVTFRCDPISEHNRLYWYRQTLGQGPEFLTYFQNEAQLEKSRLLSDRFSAERPKGSFSTLEIQRTEQGDSAMYLCASSLVLESYTFGSGTRLTVV.

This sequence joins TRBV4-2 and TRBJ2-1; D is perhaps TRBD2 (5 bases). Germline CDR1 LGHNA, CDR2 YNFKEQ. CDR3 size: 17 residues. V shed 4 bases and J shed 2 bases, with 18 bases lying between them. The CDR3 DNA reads TGTGCCAGCAGCCGAGAGAGGAGGATAACCGCCTACAATGAGCAGTTCTTC. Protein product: CASSRERRITAYNEQFF.

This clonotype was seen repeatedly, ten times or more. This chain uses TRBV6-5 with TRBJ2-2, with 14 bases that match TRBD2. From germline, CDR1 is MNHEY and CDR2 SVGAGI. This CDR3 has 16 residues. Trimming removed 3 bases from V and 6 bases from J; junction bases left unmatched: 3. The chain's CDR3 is CASSYGLAGGSGELFF. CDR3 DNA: TGTGCCAGCAGTTATGGACTAGCGGGAGGATCCGGGGAGCTGTTTTTT.

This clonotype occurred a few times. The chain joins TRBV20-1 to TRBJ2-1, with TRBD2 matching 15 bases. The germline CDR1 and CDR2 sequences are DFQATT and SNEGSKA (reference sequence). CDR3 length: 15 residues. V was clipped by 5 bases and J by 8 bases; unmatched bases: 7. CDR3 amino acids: CSAPGTSGRFDEQFF. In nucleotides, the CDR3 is TGCAGTGCTCCCGGGACTAGCGGGAGGTTTGATGAGCAGTTCTTC.